The clone carrying this TCR beta chain was seen just once. This sample was included in a study of blood T cell repertoires in COVID-19. For the study at large: Samples of COVID-19 (acute and convalescent) were obtained from the United States, Italy and Spain.

Germline V gene sequence: CDR1 LNHDA, CDR2 SQIVND (reference sequence). Trimming took 6 bases from V and 2 from J; bases not matched to a gene: 7. This CDR3 contains 15 residues. Original methodology: Reference gene primer amplification gave nucleated cell count estimates. Profiled with immunoSEQ multiplex PCR; TCRdb holds only in-frame clones, not every one. V, J and clone size are taken as reported in that table, and D and trimming were inferred from the DNA itself. In the table there are hundreds of thousands of clones, around 90% of which are singletons. The receptor was derived from a woman aged 45-60 years who had recovered from COVID-19. The sample consisted of peripheral blood. V and J are TRBV19 and TRBJ2-7, with 10 bases matching TRBD1. In nucleotides, the CDR3 is TGTGCCAGTAGAACCGGGACAGGGGCTACCTACGAGCAGTACTTC. Protein sequence: CASRTGTGATYEQYF.